These 28 T cell receptor beta chains came from one sample sequenced in a study of T cell repertoires in cytomegalovirus infection. TCRdb passed the reads through MiXCR, listing each CDR3 protein once. This table has about 920,000 distinct CDR3 sequences, approximately 32% appearing once. No antigens are known for them. The source was cultured CD8+ T cells from PBMCs, collected from culture after CMV antigen stimulation. The origin of the receptors is a human donor in good health (CMV status not recorded). Some clones in this sample may be carry-over from other donors' samples.

This clonotype occurred many times. The chain carries TRBV6-6 and TRBJ1-5; D is unresolved. V was shortened by 6 bases and J by 2 bases, with 17 bases between the two germline ends. The germline CDR1 and CDR2 sequences are MNHNY and SVGAGI (reference sequence). The CDR3 spans 16 residues. The CDR3 DNA reads TGTGCCAGCAGCAAAGGTGCTCTAAGAGGCAATCAGCCCCAGCATTTT. Translated, it gives CASSKGALRGNQPQHF.

The gene calls are TRBV29-1 and TRBJ1-2, with 7 bases fitting TRBD1. Germline V gene sequence: CDR1 SQVTM, CDR2 ANQGSEA. Trimming cost V 5 bases and J 8 bases; bases outside gene matches: 8. The CDR3 is 12 amino acids. CDR3 DNA sequence: TGCAGCGTTCCGACAGGGAATGGGGGCTACACCTTC. It codes for CSVPTGNGGYTF.

The sample holds a few counts of this clonotype. The V and J genes are TRBV12-3 or TRBV12-4 and TRBJ2-2; D is uncertain. The CDR3 covers 14 residues. V lost 2 bases to trimming and J lost 4 bases, with 8 bases between them. DNA of the CDR3: TGTGCCAGCAGTTTAATCCCCATCACCGGGGAGCTGTTTTTT. Protein: CASSLIPITGELFF.

This clonotype showed up just a few times. This chain joins TRBV10-3 and TRBJ1-2, with D possibly matching TRBD1 (5 bases). This CDR3 spans 15 amino acids. With 0 bases removed from V and 0 bases from J, the gap between germline ends came to 8 bases. The germline V gene has CDR1 ENHRY and CDR2 SYGVKD. The CDR3 spells CAISESGPPNYGYTF. Written as DNA, the CDR3 is TGTGCCATCAGTGAGTCGGGGCCGCCTAACTATGGCTACACCTTC.

This chain connects TRBV2 to TRBJ1-2, with TRBD1 as a possible D gene (5 bases). CDR3 length: 16 residues. Germline V gives CDR1 SNHLY, CDR2 FYNNEI. Trimming took off 0 bases at V and 6 bases at J, with 17 bases between the two ends. The CDR3 sequence: CASSEALSARADGYTF. Written as DNA, the CDR3 is TGTGCCAGCAGTGAAGCGCTTAGCGCCAGGGCGGATGGCTACACCTTC.

This clonotype occurred many times. This sequence joins TRBV7-6 and TRBJ2-3; D gene ambiguous. Germline CDR1 and CDR2: SGHVS and FNYEAQ. V was pared by 3 bases and J by 0 bases, with 10 bases between. The CDR3 loop spans 15 amino acids. The CDR3 protein is CASSLIATSTDTQYF. CDR3 coding DNA: TGTGCCAGCAGCTTGATAGCCACCAGCACAGATACGCAGTATTTT.

This sequence joins TRBV10-3 and TRBJ2-1; D remains unclear. The V end was cut by 3 bases, the J end by 0 bases, with 15 bases between. This CDR3 contains 17 residues. Germline values: CDR1 ENHRY, CDR2 SYGVKD. In nucleotides, the CDR3 is TGTGCCATCAGTGAAGTGTCTAGTACCCCCTCCTACAATGAGCAGTTCTTC. Its protein is CAISEVSSTPSYNEQFF.

This clonotype was detected many times. This chain uses TRBV5-6 with TRBJ1-1; D is ambiguous. The CDR3 spans 15 residues. The V and J ends lost 4 bases and 2 bases respectively, with 15 bases between them. Germline CDR1 and CDR2: SGHDT and YYEEEE. In nucleotides, the CDR3 is TGTGCCAGCAGCCCCACACAGACCCTTAACACTGAAGCTTTCTTT. Translating it yields CASSPTQTLNTEAFF.

V usage is TRBV7-2 and J usage is TRBJ2-1, with a possible D match to TRBD1 (6 bases). V lost 1 base, J lost 3 bases, and 19 bases lay in between. Germline V CDR1 and CDR2: SGHTA, FQGNSA. The CDR3 extends over 18 amino acids. In DNA, the CDR3 is TGTGCCAGCAGCTTAGGCCGTACGAGGCAGGGGCGCTACAATGAGCAGTTCTTC. Translated: CASSLGRTRQGRYNEQFF.

V gene TRBV12-3 or TRBV12-4 combines with J gene TRBJ2-1; 9 bases align to TRBD2. J gave up 9 bases and V 7 bases, and 10 bases lay outside the gene matches. The CDR3 totals 14 residues. The CDR3 loop is CASNGGGGFGEQFF. In DNA, the CDR3 is TGTGCCAGCAATGGCGGGGGGGGATTTGGTGAGCAGTTCTTC.

This clonotype occurred many times. The chain carries TRBV7-2 and TRBJ2-7, with TRBD1 matching 9 bases. CDR3 length: 14 residues. J lost 4 bases, V lost 4 bases, and 5 bases had no gene match. CDR1 and CDR2 (germline): SGHTA, FQGNSA. The CDR3 DNA is TGTGCCAGCAGCTACGGGACAGGGTTGTACGAGCAGTACTTC. It is translated as CASSYGTGLYEQYF.

The rearrangement links TRBV10-3 to TRBJ2-5; 9 bases map to TRBD2. The V and J ends lost 4 bases and 3 bases, in that order; junction bases with no gene match: 3. The CDR3 covers 14 residues. In germline, CDR1 is ENHRY, CDR2 SYGVKD. The CDR3 sequence is CAISGGGGEETQYF. As DNA, the CDR3 is TGTGCCATCAGTGGAGGCGGGGGGGAAGAGACCCAGTACTTC.

This clonotype was seen a few times. The V and J genes are TRBV20-1 and TRBJ1-1, with D maybe TRBD1 (6 bases). The germline V gene encodes CDR1 DFQATT and CDR2 SNEGSKA (reference sequence). V was clipped by 0 bases and J by 6 bases, with 14 bases between them. The CDR3 is 14 residues long. Here the CDR3 DNA reads TGCAGTGCTAGAGATCTGACAGGTGAGGCTGAAGCTTTCTTT. It encodes CSARDLTGEAEAFF.

In this sample, this clonotype turned up a few times. CDR3 sequence (DNA): TGTGCCCTGCTTCGGGCAGACTCTGGAAACACCATATATTTT. It is translated as CALLRADSGNTIYF. V is TRBV6-1 and J is TRBJ1-3; the D is unclear. The CDR3 is 14 amino acids. V lost 11 bases and J 0 bases, leaving 14 bases between the germline ends. Germline V gene data show CDR1 as MNHNS and CDR2 as SASEGT.

The chain employs TRBV6-5 and TRBJ1-2; 7 bases fit TRBD1. Looked up from germline, CDR1 is MNHEY and CDR2 is SVGAGI. V lost 0 bases to trimming and J lost 5 bases; unmatched junction nucleotides: 9. CDR3 size: 16 residues. The CDR3 loop reads CASSYSGAGTEYGYTF. CDR3 DNA: TGTGCCAGCAGTTACTCCGGTGCCGGGACAGAGTATGGCTACACCTTC.

Details on this clonotype: At one boundary the junction diverges from the germline segment, which might be a read error. The chain uses TRBV12-3 or TRBV12-4 and TRBJ2-1, with no clear D. CDR3 length equals 11 residues. The CDR3 DNA reads as TGTGCCAGCACTTCGGCAGGCCCCACGTGCTTC. This encodes CASTSAGPTCF.

The V call is TRBV27, the J call TRBJ1-1, with 9 positions matching TRBD1. The V and J ends lost 2 bases and 5 bases, in that order; junction bases with no gene match: 3. The germline CDR1 and CDR2 sequences are MNHEY and SMNVEV (reference sequence). This CDR3 has 14 residues. CDR3 in DNA: TGTGCCAGCAGTTTACGGGACAGGGTGACTGAAGCTTTCTTT. This gives the protein CASSLRDRVTEAFF.

This clonotype was seen only a few times. The chain has TRBV27 and TRBJ1-1; TRBD1 is a possible D gene (6 bases). The CDR3 is 12 residues long. Germline V gene lookup returns CDR1 MNHEY and CDR2 SMNVEV (reference sequence). Trimming took 5 bases from V and 5 from J, leaving 9 bases between them. CDR3 in amino acids: CASSQGWTEAFF. CDR3 DNA sequence: TGTGCCAGCAGTCAGGGGTGGACTGAAGCTTTCTTT.

This rearrangement joins TRBV7-6 to TRBJ2-5; 8 nucleotides match TRBD2. Germline-derived CDR1 and CDR2 are SGHVS and FNYEAQ. V shed 0 bases and J 0 bases; nucleotides not matched to a gene: 3. This CDR3 spans 16 amino acids. CDR3: CASSLAAGGDQETQYF. The DNA for the CDR3 is TGTGCCAGCAGCTTAGCGGCGGGGGGCGACCAAGAGACCCAGTACTTC.

The V gene is TRBV6-5, the J gene TRBJ1-5; TRBD1 aligns across 8 bases. CDR1 is MNHEY, CDR2 SVGAGI, per germline. The CDR3 loop spans 14 amino acids. Unmatched junction bases numbered 2, after V lost 5 bases and J lost 2 bases. CDR3 sequence: CASSMDRGNQPQHF. CDR3 coding DNA: TGTGCCAGCAGTATGGACAGGGGCAATCAGCCCCAGCATTTT.

This clonotype came up a few times. The chain carries TRBV27 and TRBJ2-3; tentatively, D is TRBD1 or TRBD2 (6 bases each). The germline V gene encodes CDR1 MNHEY and CDR2 SMNVEV (reference sequence). The V and J ends lost 4 bases and 0 bases respectively, with 17 bases between them. CDR3 length: 17 amino acids. The CDR3 DNA follows: TGTGCCAGCAGTTCCCCGATGGAGGGGGGTAGCACAGATACGCAGTATTTT. Its translation: CASSSPMEGGSTDTQYF.

The rearrangement uses TRBV6-2 or TRBV6-3 and TRBJ1-1; no firm D call. V was cut by 0 bases and J by 8 bases, with 10 bases left in between. The CDR3 extends over 13 amino acids. Germline V gene data show CDR1 as MNHEY and CDR2 as SVGEGT. The CDR3, as DNA: TGTGCCAGCAGTTACTCGACGCTAAGAGAAGCTTTCTTT. Translation: CASSYSTLREAFF.

This clonotype was picked up one time. The chain carries TRBV27 and TRBJ2-2, with D maybe TRBD1 (5 bases). V was trimmed by 3 bases and J by 0 bases, leaving 11 bases between them. The germline gives CDR1 MNHEY, CDR2 SMNVEV (reference sequence). The CDR3 runs 16 residues. CDR3 in DNA: TGTGCCAGCAGTTTGGGTGGACATTCGAACACCGGGGAGCTGTTTTTT. Translated, it gives CASSLGGHSNTGELFF.

Ten or more counts support this clonotype. The rearrangement joins TRBV7-8 to TRBJ2-2, with D possibly being TRBD1 or TRBD2 (6 bases each). The germline V gene encodes CDR1 SGHVS and CDR2 FQNEAQ. The CDR3 has 15 amino acids. Trimming shortened V by 3 bases and J by 6 bases, and 14 bases separated the two germline ends. The CDR3 coding sequence is TGTGCCAGCAGCTTTAGACCGGGGGCCTCCGGGGAGCTGTTTTTT. Translated: CASSFRPGASGELFF.

The chain combines TRBV7-9 with TRBJ2-7, with 7 bases matching TRBD1. The trim removed 1 base at V and 3 bases at J, leaving 6 bases unmatched. CDR1 is SEHNR and CDR2 is FQNEAQ in the germline V gene (reference sequence). This CDR3 has 15 amino acids. As DNA, the CDR3 is TGTGCCAGCAGCTTAGAGGCCGGGACAGTCTACGAGCAGTACTTC. This translates into CASSLEAGTVYEQYF.

Ten or more counts support this clonotype. The chain is built from TRBV6-8 and TRBJ1-1; D is undetermined. Trimming took off 0 bases at V and 3 bases at J, with 5 bases between the two ends. The CDR3 has 13 residues. Germline lookup yields CDR1 MNHGY and CDR2 SAAAGT. The CDR3 nucleotides are TGTGCCAGCAGTTACTCGGGGTACACTGAAGCTTTCTTT. Protein: CASSYSGYTEAFF.

As for this clonotype: A single base separates this from a much larger clone, so it may be a read error. V usage is TRBV7-2 and J usage is TRBJ2-5; no clear D gene. This CDR3 has 13 residues. CDR1 is SGHTA, CDR2 FQGNSA, per germline. The CDR3 spells CANSPGYAETQYF. The DNA for the CDR3 is TGTGCCAACAGCCCCGGATATGCGGAGACCCAGTACTTC.

The chain uses TRBV19 and TRBJ2-5, with 7 bases identical to TRBD1. Germline V gene lookup returns CDR1 LNHDA and CDR2 SQIVND (reference sequence). V was clipped by 5 bases and J by 5 bases; unmatched bases: 5. CDR3 length: 13 amino acids. The CDR3 DNA is TGTGCCAGTAGTGACAGGGAGTGGGAGACCCAGTACTTC. It yields the protein CASSDREWETQYF.